This TCR beta chain was retrieved from a study of regulatory T cells in long-lasting Graves disease. Study-level background: Positive TSH receptor antibodies alongside over 5 years of antithyroid drugs were what marked Graves' disease as persistent.

Stated time point: persistent/refractory GD, antithyroid drugs over 5 years with positive TRAb. There was RNA extracted from PBMCs, and the TCR library was made from it. Patients met American Thyroid Association criteria for Graves' disease. The sample holds many counts of this clonotype. What it recognizes is unknown. Regarding the study as a whole: Reduced TCR diversity was observed in persistent Graves' patients versus newly diagnosed patients.

With iRepertoire HTBI primers and Arm-PCR of CDR3 regions, TCR beta libraries were built. MiXCR, applied by TCRdb to the multiplex PCR reads, yields one record per CDR3 protein. In the table there are 350,000 to 500,000 distinct CDR3 sequences, over 20% of which are singletons. The germline V gene has CDR1 MGHDK and CDR2 SYGVNS. The CDR3 loop spans 15 amino acids. V dropped 4 bases and J dropped 5; count of bases not matched to a gene: 4. The sample consisted of peripheral blood mononuclear cells (PBMCs), taken when the disease was refractory, from a patient treated with antithyroid drugs. V is TRBV25-1 and J is TRBJ2-4, with TRBD1 matching over 11 bases. The sequence was collected from a female donor with Graves disease. The CDR3 DNA reads as TGTGCCAGCAGTGGAGGACAGGGGGCCGAAAACATTCAGTACTTC. Its protein is CASSGGQGAENIQYF.